This T cell receptor beta chain was found in a study of regulatory T cells in long-lasting Graves disease. Germline-derived CDR1 and CDR2 are MNHNY and SVGAGI (reference sequence). V gave up 0 bases and J gave up 4 bases, with 9 bases separating them. The CDR3 totals 14 residues. This clonotype was observed a few times. Time point in this sample: newly diagnosed GD, antithyroid drugs for less than 3 months. Making the TCR library involved RNA that had been extracted from PBMCs. For TCR beta, libraries came from iRepertoire HTBI primers and Arm-PCR of CDR3 regions. Each CDR3 protein gets one entry after TCRdb re-called the multiplex PCR reads with MiXCR. This sample has roughly 350,000 distinct CDR3 sequences, with about a sixth found just once. These sequences were also reported in another study, on T cells in Graves' hyperthyroidism and ophthalmopathy.

This receptor was obtained from a man between 40 and 49 years old with Graves disease. Sequencing used peripheral blood mononuclear cells (PBMCs), obtained at new diagnosis, from a patient treated with antithyroid drugs. The chain recombines TRBV6-6 with TRBJ1-2; D possibly corresponds to TRBD1 (5 bases). This chain's CDR3 is CASSYSRGIYGYTF. Here the CDR3 DNA reads TGTGCCAGCAGTTACTCGAGGGGTATCTATGGCTACACCTTC.